This passage covers 22 T cell receptor beta chains from one sample sequenced in a study of cytomegalovirus exposure and HLA in healthy donors. The primer mix had 60 Vbeta and 13 Jbeta primers. Produced via immunoSEQ multiplex PCR; TCRdb's table is partial and in-frame only. The data show approximately 150,000 clones, approximately 78% seen once. Source material: PBMCs. The receptor source for this set is a female donor in good health and CMV-seronegative.

This clone was counted once. The CDR3 coding sequence is TGTGCCACCAGCAGCGACAGAAGGGGACAGGGTCTGGATACGCAGTATTTT. Translation gives CATSSDRRGQGLDTQYF. The gene calls are TRBV15 and TRBJ2-3, with 9 bases identical to TRBD1. The germline CDR1 and CDR2 sequences are LNHNV and YYDKDF (reference sequence). This CDR3 contains 17 residues. V shed 3 bases and J 6 bases; nucleotides not matched to a gene: 13. The full variable domain, with the rest looked up from reference TRBV15 and TRBJ2-3, is DAMVIQNPRYQVTQFGKPVTLSCSQTLNHNVMYWYQQKSSQAPKLLFHYYDKDFNNEADTPDNFQSRRPNTSFCFLDIRSPGLGDTAMYLCATSSDRRGQGLDTQYFGPGTRLTVL.

J is TRBJ1-5 and V is TRBV30; TRBD1 matches 7 bases. V was clipped by 7 bases and J by 2 bases; unmatched bases: 8. This CDR3 is 14 amino acids long. Germline CDR1 reads GTSNPN; CDR2 reads SVGIG (reference sequence). The CDR3 DNA sequence: TGTGCCTTTCAGACAGGGACGGGCAATCAGCCCCAGCATTTT. As protein: CAFQTGTGNQPQHF.

The J gene is TRBJ2-4, the V gene TRBV5-1; maybe TRBD1 (5 bases). The V gene lost 2 bases and the J gene lost 3 bases, with 15 bases spanning the gap. Germline V CDR1 and CDR2: SGHRS, YFSETQ. The CDR3 runs 16 residues. This CDR3 reads CASSFLGKGDKNIQYF. DNA of the CDR3: TGCGCCAGCAGCTTCTTGGGAAAAGGGGACAAAAACATTCAGTACTTC.

The chain is built from TRBV6-6 and TRBJ2-1; tentatively, D is TRBD2 (7 bases). The CDR3 is 14 amino acids. V was trimmed by 11 bases and J by 6 bases, leaving 20 bases between them. Looked up from germline, CDR1 is MNHNY and CDR2 is SVGAGI (reference sequence). CDR3 protein: CAEGEGGPFNEQFF. The CDR3 DNA reads TGTGCCGAGGGGGAGGGGGGGCCTTTCAATGAGCAGTTCTTC.

V is TRBV6-1 and J is TRBJ2-1, with 9 positions matching TRBD2. The J segment lost 1 base and the V segment lost 7 bases, leaving 17 bases of the junction unmatched. The CDR3 has 19 residues. The germline V gene encodes CDR1 MNHNS and CDR2 SASEGT. CDR3 residues: CASNEVGRLAGNSYNEQFF. Written as DNA, the CDR3 is TGTGCCAGCAATGAGGTCGGGAGGCTAGCGGGAAATTCCTACAATGAGCAGTTCTTC.

The chain carries TRBV27 and TRBJ2-7; D may be TRBD1 (5 bases). CDR3 length: 12 residues. Between the trimmed V and J ends, which lost 6 bases and 7 bases, there was a span of 13 bases. The germline CDR1 and CDR2 sequences are MNHEY and SMNVEV (reference sequence). The CDR3 loop is CASSPQKGEQYF. CDR3 nucleotide sequence: TGTGCCAGCAGCCCTCAGAAGGGGGAGCAGTACTTC.

The chain employs TRBV28 and TRBJ2-3; 14 bases map to TRBD2. The CDR3 sequence is 18 residues long. J gave up 3 bases and V 7 bases, and 12 bases lay outside the gene matches. CDR1 and CDR2 from the germline V gene are MDHEN and SYDVKM. The CDR3 bases are TGTGCCAGCACCCGTGGACTAGCGGGAGGAGGATGGACAGATACGCAGTATTTT. Amino acid sequence: CASTRGLAGGGWTDTQYF.

The chain carries TRBV4-1 and TRBJ2-4, with D possibly being TRBD2 (7 bases). The CDR3 covers 14 residues. V was trimmed by 1 base and J by 11 bases, leaving 15 bases between them. Germline V gene sequence: CDR1 MGHRA, CDR2 YSYEKL. As DNA, the CDR3 is TGCGCCAGCAGCCAAGCGGGGCAGGGGAGGGTTCAGTACTTC. It encodes CASSQAGQGRVQYF.

Points on this clone: The junction departs from germline at one end; a sequencing error may be responsible. CDR3 in amino acids: CVSSPGHIYEQYF. CDR3 nucleotides: TGTGTCAGCAGTCCGGGACATATCTACGAGCAGTACTTC. V usage is TRBV5-8 and J usage is TRBJ2-7; maybe TRBD1 (6 bases). The CDR3 length is 13 residues. CDR1 and CDR2 (germline): SGHTS, YDEGEE.

On this clone itself: Sequence at one end of the junction differs from germline and may be a read error. The rearrangement uses TRBV18 and TRBJ1-2; 8 bases agree with TRBD1. The CDR3 is 14 residues long. Per germline, CDR1 KGHSH and CDR2 LQKENI. The CDR3 bases are TGTGCCAGCTCAGAACCGGGACAGGCCTTAGGCTGCACCTTC. Its translation is CASSEPGQALGCTF.

V and J are TRBV7-2 and TRBJ1-1, with D maybe TRBD1 (5 bases). This CDR3 has 12 residues. Germline V gene data show CDR1 as SGHTA and CDR2 as FQGNSA. V lost 3 bases and J lost 6, with 8 bases in between. CDR3 sequence (DNA): TGTGCCAGCAGCTTCGACAGTCCTGAAGCTTTCTTT. The encoded protein is CASSFDSPEAFF. Full variable domain (missing parts from reference TRBV7-2 and TRBJ1-1): GAGVSQSPSNKVTEKGKDVELRCDPISGHTALYWYRQSLGQGLEFLIYFQGNSAPDKSGLPSDRFSAERTGGSVSTLTIQRTQQEDSAVYLCASSFDSPEAFFGQGTRLTVV.

The chain has TRBV7-2 and TRBJ1-2, with D maybe TRBD1 (6 bases). The V end was cut by 4 bases, the J end by 6 bases, with 18 bases between. The germline gives CDR1 SGHTA, CDR2 FQGNSA. This CDR3 comprises 15 residues. The CDR3 here is CASSSYGGASNGYTF. The CDR3 nucleotides read TGTGCCAGCAGCTCCTACGGGGGGGCATCCAATGGCTACACCTTC.

V is TRBV30 and J is TRBJ2-7; no clear D gene. This CDR3 spans 12 amino acids. In germline, CDR1 is GTSNPN, CDR2 SVGIG (reference sequence). The germline V and J ends were trimmed by 8 bases and 7 bases, with 18 bases remaining between them. DNA of the CDR3: TGTGCCGGAGAAAGTGCCGTCCGGGAGCAGTACTTC. The encoded protein is CAGESAVREQYF.

The chain has TRBV6-6 and TRBJ1-2; TRBD1 matches 9 bases. CDR1 MNHNY and CDR2 SVGAGI come from the germline V gene (reference sequence). Trimming took 7 bases from V and 8 from J; bases not matched to a gene: 17. The CDR3 has 16 amino acids. The CDR3, as DNA: TGTGCCAGCAACACCCGGCCGGGACAGGGATCTTACGGCTACACCTTC. This translates into CASNTRPGQGSYGYTF.

The chain links TRBV27 to TRBJ1-4; 8 bases fit TRBD1. J was trimmed by 7 bases and V by 7 bases; bases with no gene match: 14. Germline loops: CDR1 MNHEY, CDR2 SMNVEV (reference sequence). This CDR3 spans 16 amino acids. This CDR3 reads CASKRGVGQAGEKLFF. The CDR3 DNA reads TGTGCCAGCAAAAGGGGGGTGGGACAGGCGGGTGAAAAACTGTTTTTT.

The CDR3 loop reads CASSGVSAGNTIYF. CDR3 DNA sequence: TGTGCCAGCAGTGGTGTGAGTGCTGGAAACACCATATATTTT. V and J are TRBV2 and TRBJ1-3; the D is unclear. The germline V and J ends were trimmed by 4 bases and 2 bases, with 9 bases remaining between them. Germline V lookup: CDR1 SNHLY, CDR2 FYNNEI. The CDR3 runs to 14 residues.

In nucleotides, the CDR3 is TGTGCCAGCAGAAACAGGGCGGACAAAGAGTATGGCTACACCTTC. Translated: CASRNRADKEYGYTF. The chain links TRBV6-6 to TRBJ1-2; D may be TRBD1 (6 bases). V was pared by 6 bases and J by 5 bases, with 19 bases between. The V gene's germline CDR1 is MNHNY and CDR2 SVGAGI (reference sequence). The CDR3 totals 15 residues.

The chain employs TRBV2 and TRBJ2-2, with 14 bases identical to TRBD2. The CDR3 consists of 17 residues. Germline CDR1 is SNHLY and CDR2 is FYNNEI. Trimming cost V 4 bases and J 4 bases; bases outside gene matches: 5. The CDR3: CASSGLAGGPGTGELFF. Here the CDR3 DNA reads TGTGCCAGCAGTGGACTAGCGGGAGGGCCGGGCACCGGGGAGCTGTTTTTT.

The chain employs TRBV4-1 and TRBJ2-7; D ambiguous. Germline V gives CDR1 MGHRA, CDR2 YSYEKL. The CDR3 runs to 14 residues. The ends were cut back, 0 bases at V and 3 bases at J, with 9 bases in the middle. The CDR3 is CASSQDRLGYEQYF. For the CDR3, the DNA is TGCGCCAGCAGCCAAGACAGGCTGGGCTACGAGCAGTACTTC.

This clone has only one observation. The rearrangement links TRBV4-1 to TRBJ1-6, with D uncertain. CDR1 and CDR2 from the germline V gene are MGHRA and YSYEKL. This CDR3 has 18 residues. V gave up 1 base and J gave up 0 bases, with 13 bases separating them. CDR3 residues: CASSQVSIGISYNSPLHF. DNA of the CDR3: TGCGCCAGCAGCCAAGTTTCTATCGGTATCTCCTATAATTCACCCCTCCACTTT.

The chain links TRBV5-1 to TRBJ1-1, with TRBD1 matching 7 bases. Germline lookup yields CDR1 SGHRS and CDR2 YFSETQ. After removal of 2 bases from V and 1 base from J, the junction contained 2 bases not matched to a gene. The CDR3 consists of 14 residues. The CDR3 region is CASSFKGANTEAFF. The CDR3 DNA reads TGCGCCAGCAGCTTTAAGGGGGCGAACACTGAAGCTTTCTTT.

In this sample, this clone turned up a few times. The rearrangement joins TRBV7-3 to TRBJ1-1; D is possibly TRBD1 (6 bases). The CDR3 extends over 14 amino acids. V was trimmed by 3 bases and J by 4 bases, leaving 12 bases between them. From germline, CDR1 is SGHTA and CDR2 FQGTGA. The CDR3 bases are TGTGCCAGCAGCTTCGGGGGGCGCGCCACTGAAGCTTTCTTT. It translates to CASSFGGRATEAFF.